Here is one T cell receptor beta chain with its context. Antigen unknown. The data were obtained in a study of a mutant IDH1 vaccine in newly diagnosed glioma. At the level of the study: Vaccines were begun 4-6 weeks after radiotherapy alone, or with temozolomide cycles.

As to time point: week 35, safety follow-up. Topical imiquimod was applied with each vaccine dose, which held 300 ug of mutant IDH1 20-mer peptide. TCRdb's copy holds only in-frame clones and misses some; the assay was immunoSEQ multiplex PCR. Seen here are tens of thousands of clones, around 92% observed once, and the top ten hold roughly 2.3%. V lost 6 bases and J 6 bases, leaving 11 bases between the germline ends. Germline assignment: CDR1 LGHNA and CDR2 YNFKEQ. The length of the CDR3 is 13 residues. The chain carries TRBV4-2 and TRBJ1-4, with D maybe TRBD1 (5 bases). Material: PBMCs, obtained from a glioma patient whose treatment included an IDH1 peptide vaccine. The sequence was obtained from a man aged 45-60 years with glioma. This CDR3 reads CASSRQLDEKLFF. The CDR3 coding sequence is TGTGCCAGCAGTCGACAGCTAGATGAAAAACTGTTTTTT.